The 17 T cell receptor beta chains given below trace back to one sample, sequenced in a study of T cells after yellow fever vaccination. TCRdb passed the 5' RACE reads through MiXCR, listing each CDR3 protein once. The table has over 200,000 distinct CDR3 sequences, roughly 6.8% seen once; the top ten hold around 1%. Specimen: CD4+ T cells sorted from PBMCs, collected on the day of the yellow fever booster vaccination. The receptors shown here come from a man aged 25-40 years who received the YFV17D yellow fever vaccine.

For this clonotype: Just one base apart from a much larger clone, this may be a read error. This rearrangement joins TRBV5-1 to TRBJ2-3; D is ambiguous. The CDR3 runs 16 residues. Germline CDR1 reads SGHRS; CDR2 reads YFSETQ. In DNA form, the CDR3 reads TGCGCCAGCAGCTTGGTCGCGGAACTATTCACAGTTACGCAGTATTTT. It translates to CASSLVAELFTVTQYF. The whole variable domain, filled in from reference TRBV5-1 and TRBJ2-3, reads KAGVTQTPRYLIKTRGQQVTLSCSPISGHRSVSWYQQTPGQGLQFLFEYFSETQRNKGNFPGRFSGRQFSNSRSEMNVSTLELGDSALYLCASSLVAELFTVTQYFGPGTRLTVL.

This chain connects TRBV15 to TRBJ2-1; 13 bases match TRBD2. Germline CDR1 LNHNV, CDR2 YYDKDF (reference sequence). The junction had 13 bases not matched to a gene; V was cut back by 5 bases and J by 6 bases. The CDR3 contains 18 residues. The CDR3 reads CATSEGGLAGRWGNEQFF. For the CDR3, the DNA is TGTGCCACCAGCGAGGGGGGACTAGCGGGACGATGGGGCAATGAGCAGTTCTTC.

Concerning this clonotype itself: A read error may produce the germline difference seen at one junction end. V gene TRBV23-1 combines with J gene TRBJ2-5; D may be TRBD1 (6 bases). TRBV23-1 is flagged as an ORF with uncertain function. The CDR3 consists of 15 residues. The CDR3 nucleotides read TGTGTCAGCAGTCAGCAGACAGGCCCTGAGGAGACCCAGTACTTC. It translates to CVSSQQTGPEETQYF.

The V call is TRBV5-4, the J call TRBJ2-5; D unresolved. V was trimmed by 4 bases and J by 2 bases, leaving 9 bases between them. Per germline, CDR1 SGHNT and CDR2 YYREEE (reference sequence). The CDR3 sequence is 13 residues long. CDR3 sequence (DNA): TGTGCCAGCAGCCGCCCGGGTCAAGAGACCCAGTACTTC. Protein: CASSRPGQETQYF.

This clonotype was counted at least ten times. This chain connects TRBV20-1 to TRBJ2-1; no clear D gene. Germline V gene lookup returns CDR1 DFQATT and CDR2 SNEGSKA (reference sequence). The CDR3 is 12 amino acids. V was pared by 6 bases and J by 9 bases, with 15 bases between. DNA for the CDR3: TGCAGTGCGCTTATCCGGACGGGTGAGCAGTTCTTC. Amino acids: CSALIRTGEQFF.

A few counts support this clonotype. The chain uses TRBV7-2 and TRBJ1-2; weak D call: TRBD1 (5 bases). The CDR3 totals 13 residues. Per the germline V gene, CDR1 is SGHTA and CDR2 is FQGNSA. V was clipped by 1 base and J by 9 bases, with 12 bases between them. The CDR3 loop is CASSLVSQGSYTF. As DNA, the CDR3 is TGTGCCAGCAGCTTAGTATCGCAGGGTAGCTACACCTTC. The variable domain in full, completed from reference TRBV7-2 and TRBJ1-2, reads GAGVSQSPSNKVTEKGKDVELRCDPISGHTALYWYRQSLGQGLEFLIYFQGNSAPDKSGLPSDRFSAERTGGSVSTLTIQRTQQEDSAVYLCASSLVSQGSYTFGSGTRLTVV.

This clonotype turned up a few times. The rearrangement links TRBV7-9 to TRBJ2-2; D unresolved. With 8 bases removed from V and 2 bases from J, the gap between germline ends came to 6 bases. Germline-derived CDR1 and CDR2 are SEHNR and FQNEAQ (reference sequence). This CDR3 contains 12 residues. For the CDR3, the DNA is TGTGCCAGCGGGTTTAACACCGGGGAGCTGTTTTTT. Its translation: CASGFNTGELFF.

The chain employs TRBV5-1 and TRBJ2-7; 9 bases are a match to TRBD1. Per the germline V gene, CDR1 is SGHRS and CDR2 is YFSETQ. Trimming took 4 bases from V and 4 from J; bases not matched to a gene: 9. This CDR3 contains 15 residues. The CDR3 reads CASSTWTGESYEQYF. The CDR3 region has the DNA TGCGCCAGCAGCACGTGGACAGGGGAATCTTACGAGCAGTACTTC.

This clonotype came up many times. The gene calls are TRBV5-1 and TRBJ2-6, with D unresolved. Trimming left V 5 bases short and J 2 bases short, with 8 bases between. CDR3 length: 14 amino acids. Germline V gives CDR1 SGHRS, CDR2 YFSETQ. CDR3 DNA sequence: TGCGCCAGCAGTCCACGCCCTGGGGCCAACGTCCTGACTTTC. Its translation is CASSPRPGANVLTF.

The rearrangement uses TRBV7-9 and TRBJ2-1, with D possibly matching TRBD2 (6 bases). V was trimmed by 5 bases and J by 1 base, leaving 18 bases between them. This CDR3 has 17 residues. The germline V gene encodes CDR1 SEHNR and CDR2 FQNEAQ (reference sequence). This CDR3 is CASSLVSSEWSYNEQFF. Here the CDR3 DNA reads TGTGCCAGCAGCCTGGTTTCTAGCGAGTGGTCCTACAATGAGCAGTTCTTC. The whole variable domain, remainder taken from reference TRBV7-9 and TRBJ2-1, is DTGVSQNPRHKITKRGQNVTFRCDPISEHNRLYWYRQTLGQGPEFLTYFQNEAQLEKSRLLSDRFSAERPKGSFSTLEIQRTEQGDSAMYLCASSLVSSEWSYNEQFFGPGTRLTVL.

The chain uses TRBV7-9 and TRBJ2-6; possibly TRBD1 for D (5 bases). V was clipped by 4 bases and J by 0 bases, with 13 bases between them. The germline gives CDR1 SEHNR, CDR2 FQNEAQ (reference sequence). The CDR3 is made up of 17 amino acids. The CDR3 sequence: CASSSWGRGSGANVLTF. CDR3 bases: TGTGCCAGCAGCTCCTGGGGCCGAGGCTCTGGGGCCAACGTCCTGACTTTC.

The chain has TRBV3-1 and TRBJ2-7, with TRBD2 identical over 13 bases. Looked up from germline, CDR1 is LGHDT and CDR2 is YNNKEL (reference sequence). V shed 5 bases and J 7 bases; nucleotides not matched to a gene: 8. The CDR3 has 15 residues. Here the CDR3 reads CASSELAGGDGEQYF. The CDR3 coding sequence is TGTGCCAGCAGCGAACTAGCGGGAGGGGATGGTGAGCAGTACTTC.

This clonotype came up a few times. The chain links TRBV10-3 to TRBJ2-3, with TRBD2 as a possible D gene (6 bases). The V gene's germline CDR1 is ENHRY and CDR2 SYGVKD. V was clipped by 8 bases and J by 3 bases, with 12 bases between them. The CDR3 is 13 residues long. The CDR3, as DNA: TGTGCCATCCTGGGACTTGGAACAGATACGCAGTATTTT. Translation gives CAILGLGTDTQYF.

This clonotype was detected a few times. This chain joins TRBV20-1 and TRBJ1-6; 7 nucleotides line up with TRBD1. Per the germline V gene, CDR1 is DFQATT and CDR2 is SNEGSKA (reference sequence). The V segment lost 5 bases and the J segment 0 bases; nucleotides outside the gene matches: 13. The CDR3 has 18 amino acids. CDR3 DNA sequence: TGCAGTGCTCCCCGGGGGCAGGGGGTGAGCTCCTATAATTCACCCCTCCACTTT. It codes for CSAPRGQGVSSYNSPLHF.

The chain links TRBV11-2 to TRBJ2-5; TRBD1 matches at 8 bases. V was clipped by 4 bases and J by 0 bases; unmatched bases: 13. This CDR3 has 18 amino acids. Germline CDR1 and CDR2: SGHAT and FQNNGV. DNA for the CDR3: TGTGCCAGCAGCTACCGGAACCGGGACAGGCGCTACCAAGAGACCCAGTACTTC. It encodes CASSYRNRDRRYQETQYF.

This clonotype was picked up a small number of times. This CDR3 is CATSTLSQPQHF. The CDR3 nucleotides are TGTGCCACCAGCACACTATCTCAGCCCCAGCATTTT. This chain links TRBV15 with TRBJ1-5, with D unresolved. V dropped 4 bases and J dropped 6 bases, with 7 bases sitting between them. CDR3 length: 12 amino acids. The germline V gene encodes CDR1 LNHNV and CDR2 YYDKDF (reference sequence).

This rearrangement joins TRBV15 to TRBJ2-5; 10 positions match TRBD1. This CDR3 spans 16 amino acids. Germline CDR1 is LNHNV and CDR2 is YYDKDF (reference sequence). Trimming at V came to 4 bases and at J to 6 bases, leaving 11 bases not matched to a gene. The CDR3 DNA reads TGTGCCACCAGCACCCTCAAGACAGGGGGCGGGAAGACCCAGTACTTC. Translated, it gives CATSTLKTGGGKTQYF.